This T cell receptor (beta chain) appears in the sequencing data of a study of T cell responses to AZD1222 COVID-19 vaccine. Produced via immunoSEQ multiplex PCR; TCRdb's table is partial and in-frame only. The table records approximately 130,000 clones, approximately 88% of them present only once. General observations from the study: Repertoire sampling was restricted to post-peak T cell response timepoints. At baseline, just a handful of AZD1222 recipients tested seropositive. Across spike, vaccine-associated CD4 TCRs were found, dominant at 160-218 and 743-854. There were mostly white British donors and more females than males, and clonal diversity was possibly underestimated.

CDR3 size: 14 residues. From germline, CDR1 is MGHRA and CDR2 YSYEKL. V was trimmed by 0 bases and J by 6 bases, leaving 8 bases between them. Points on this clone: Its antigen is undetermined.

The sequencing here drew on peripheral blood, taken on day 0 of AZD1222 vaccination. The TCR comes from an adult in good health. The chain is built from TRBV4-1 and TRBJ2-2; D call uncertain. CDR3 region: CASSQDQRSGELFF. CDR3 coding DNA: TGCGCCAGCAGCCAAGATCAAAGGTCCGGGGAGCTGTTTTTT.